These 4 T cell receptor beta chains originate from one sample sequenced in a study of blood T cell repertoires in COVID-19. Profiling relied on immunoSEQ multiplex PCR, and the TCRdb table lists in-frame clones only, not all of them. Found here are about 200,000 clones, about 91% of them singletons; the top ten hold 0.95% to 1.5%. Sequenced: peripheral blood. The receptors were gathered from a man younger than 40 with acute or convalescent COVID-19.

The chain couples TRBV7-9 to TRBJ2-7, with 15 bases lining up with TRBD2. The length of the CDR3 is 18 residues. In germline, CDR1 is SEHNR, CDR2 FQNEAQ (reference sequence). V gave up 3 bases and J gave up 2 bases; unmatched junction bases: 8. The CDR3 is CASSFRTSGRADAYEQYF. The CDR3 DNA follows: TGTGCCAGCAGCTTCAGGACTAGCGGGAGGGCCGACGCCTACGAGCAGTACTTC.

The table lists this clone with a count of one. The chain has TRBV5-1 and TRBJ2-3, with TRBD1 matching 12 bases. The germline V gene encodes CDR1 SGHRS and CDR2 YFSETQ. Losses at the gene ends were 6 bases for V and 2 bases for J; bases not matched to a gene: 4. The CDR3 runs 15 residues. CDR3 sequence: CASIPGQGATDTQYF. The CDR3 DNA reads as TGCGCCAGCATACCGGGACAGGGGGCCACAGATACGCAGTATTTT.

The chain combines TRBV28 with TRBJ2-2; TRBD1 is a possible D gene (6 bases). This CDR3 has 13 amino acids. V was shortened by 11 bases and J by 0 bases, with 10 bases between the two germline ends. CDR1 is MDHEN, CDR2 SYDVKM, per germline. CDR3 DNA: TGTGCCTCGGACAGTTCGAACACCGGGGAGCTGTTTTTT. Its translation: CASDSSNTGELFF. Together with reference TRBV28 and TRBJ2-2, the CDR3 gives the full variable domain: DVKVTQSSRYLVKRTGEKVFLECVQDMDHENMFWYRQDPGLGLRLIYFSYDVKMKEKGDIPEGYSVSREKKERFSLILESASTNQTSMYLCASDSSNTGELFFGEGSRLTVL.

The chain joins TRBV27 to TRBJ2-7; 7 bases line up with TRBD2. The germline V gene has CDR1 MNHEY and CDR2 SMNVEV (reference sequence). This CDR3 is 15 amino acids long. With V trimmed by 0 bases and J by 2 bases, 4 bases remained unmatched. The CDR3 spells CASSLSMAGAYEQYF. The CDR3 DNA sequence: TGTGCCAGCAGTTTATCCATGGCGGGAGCCTACGAGCAGTACTTC.